The rows below give T cell receptor beta chains drawn from one sample of a study of CD8 T cells in Susac syndrome. A single record per CDR3 protein comes from TCRdb applying MiXCR to the immunoSEQ multiplex PCR reads. The table has approximately 200,000 distinct CDR3 sequences, 95% seen once. The sequenced sample was CD4+ T cells from PBMCs. Receptors were obtained from a human donor with multiple sclerosis. Both conserved end residues are part of each CDR3. Expanded clones are given a class, and other clones once, few, many or no size at all.

clone size: -; J gene: TRBJ1-2; V gene: TRBV2; CDR3 protein: CASTQTGNGYTF
clone size: -; J gene: TRBJ1-2; V gene: TRBV4-1; CDR3 protein: CASSLWTGTGVNYGYTF
clone size: -; J gene: TRBJ1-2; V gene: TRBV27; CDR3 protein: CASRRTGARYGYTF
clone size: -; J gene: TRBJ2-3; V gene: TRBV12-3/TRBV12-4; CDR3 protein: CASSFGPSGGESTDTQYF
clone size: -; J gene: TRBJ1-6; V gene: TRBV30; CDR3 protein: CASRTGGNSPLHF
clone size: -; J gene: TRBJ2-3; V gene: TRBV7-6; CDR3 protein: CASSLGKWTSGGPSTDTQYF
clone size: -; J gene: TRBJ2-3; V gene: TRBV19; CDR3 protein: CASSLNHHTDTQYF
clone size: -; J gene: TRBJ1-5; V gene: TRBV4-1; CDR3 protein: CASSPTGTSRTQHF
clone size: -; J gene: TRBJ2-5; V gene: TRBV14; CDR3 protein: CASSPLEGVGETQYF
clone size: -; J gene: TRBJ2-1; V gene: TRBV27; CDR3 protein: CASSLSIRGPGSKQFF
clone size: -; J gene: TRBJ1-4; V gene: TRBV10-3; CDR3 protein: CAISAGEKLFF
clone size: -; J gene: TRBJ1-2; V gene: TRBV6-2/TRBV6-3; CDR3 protein: CASSYDGTGDGYTF
clone size: once; J gene: TRBJ2-3; V gene: TRBV5-6; CDR3 protein: CASSQGLAKDTQYF
clone size: -; J gene: TRBJ1-4; V gene: TRBV15; CDR3 protein: CATSRFFGQVLEKLFF
clone size: once; J gene: TRBJ2-7; V gene: TRBV3-1; CDR3 protein: CASSPRRSYEQYF
clone size: few; J gene: TRBJ2-3; V gene: TRBV29-1; CDR3 protein: CSVVPTTDTQYF
clone size: -; J gene: TRBJ1-1; V gene: TRBV30; CDR3 protein: CAYSKTPLTQAFF
clone size: -; J gene: TRBJ2-1; V gene: TRBV20-1; CDR3 protein: CSASRAGSYNEQFF
clone size: -; J gene: TRBJ2-7; V gene: TRBV29-1; CDR3 protein: CSVQNPSYEQYF
clone size: once; J gene: TRBJ1-4; V gene: TRBV27; CDR3 protein: CASSPPGQGEKLFF
clone size: -; J gene: TRBJ2-3; V gene: TRBV5-6; CDR3 protein: CASSPMGPADTQYF
clone size: -; J gene: TRBJ2-3; V gene: TRBV20-1; CDR3 protein: CSARDWGRGADTQYF
clone size: -; J gene: TRBJ2-5; V gene: TRBV25-1; CDR3 protein: CASSEYGGRQETQYF
clone size: once; J gene: TRBJ2-4; V gene: TRBV27; CDR3 protein: CASSWGQGSDIQYF
clone size: few; J gene: TRBJ2-2; V gene: TRBV15; CDR3 protein: CATSRDPNTGELFF
clone size: -; J gene: TRBJ2-3; V gene: TRBV6-1; CDR3 protein: CASSTLAGSGRDTQYF
clone size: -; J gene: TRBJ1-4; V gene: TRBV29-1; CDR3 protein: CSVDSGGNEKLFF
clone size: -; J gene: TRBJ1-5; V gene: TRBV20-1; CDR3 protein: CSAREGVSNQPQHF
clone size: -; J gene: TRBJ1-4; V gene: TRBV3-1; CDR3 protein: CASSKSPGGTPNEKLFF
clone size: -; J gene: TRBJ2-7; V gene: TRBV29-1; CDR3 protein: CSVPGQGSYEQYF
clone size: -; J gene: TRBJ2-4; V gene: TRBV30; CDR3 protein: CAWSRERKNIQYF
clone size: -; J gene: TRBJ2-3; V gene: TRBV29-1; CDR3 protein: CSVASLSTDTQYF
clone size: -; J gene: TRBJ1-3; V gene: TRBV29-1; CDR3 protein: CSVGLGRTGNTIYF
clone size: -; J gene: TRBJ2-1; V gene: TRBV5-1; CDR3 protein: CASSFQGANSHEQFF
clone size: -; J gene: TRBJ2-5; V gene: TRBV18; CDR3 protein: CASSSRYVSGGGDQETQYF
clone size: -; J gene: TRBJ2-5; V gene: TRBV20-1; CDR3 protein: CSASSSYQETQYF
clone size: -; J gene: TRBJ2-5; V gene: TRBV11-2; CDR3 protein: CASSPHGETQYF
clone size: -; J gene: TRBJ2-2; V gene: TRBV20-1; CDR3 protein: CSARDGGELFF
clone size: -; J gene: TRBJ1-5; V gene: TRBV4-2; CDR3 protein: CASSQAFGGAAGPQHF
clone size: -; J gene: TRBJ2-3; V gene: TRBV5-1; CDR3 protein: CASSSDLNTDTQYF
clone size: -; J gene: TRBJ2-5; V gene: TRBV20-1; CDR3 protein: CSARDLTRGGGRTQYF
clone size: -; J gene: TRBJ1-1; V gene: TRBV30; CDR3 protein: CAWSALGGTGTNTEAFF
clone size: -; J gene: TRBJ1-6; V gene: TRBV12-3/TRBV12-4; CDR3 protein: CASKPGTGGSPLHF
clone size: -; J gene: TRBJ1-5; V gene: TRBV6-6; CDR3 protein: CASSYSKQANQPQHF
clone size: -; J gene: TRBJ2-3; V gene: TRBV20-1; CDR3 protein: CSARDPVTDTQYF
clone size: -; J gene: TRBJ1-2; V gene: TRBV19; CDR3 protein: CASSIGHSNYGYTF
clone size: -; J gene: TRBJ1-3; V gene: TRBV5-6; CDR3 protein: CASSLRRWTGNTIYF
clone size: -; J gene: TRBJ2-3; V gene: TRBV9; CDR3 protein: CASSVDRVDTQYF
clone size: -; J gene: TRBJ1-2; V gene: TRBV11-2; CDR3 protein: CASSSTAYGYTF
clone size: -; J gene: TRBJ1-2; V gene: TRBV30; CDR3 protein: CAWSRWGTNYGYTF
clone size: -; J gene: TRBJ1-2; V gene: TRBV12-3/TRBV12-4; CDR3 protein: CASSLTGLYGYTF
clone size: -; J gene: TRBJ2-3; V gene: TRBV6-5; CDR3 protein: CASGVTVSADTQYF
clone size: -; J gene: TRBJ1-5; V gene: TRBV29-1; CDR3 protein: CSVVIIGQPQHF
clone size: -; J gene: TRBJ2-7; V gene: TRBV5-1; CDR3 protein: CASSLDPGSYEQYF
clone size: -; J gene: TRBJ2-1; V gene: TRBV3-1; CDR3 protein: CASSQGPDWQFF
clone size: -; J gene: TRBJ2-3; V gene: TRBV20-1; CDR3 protein: CSAPNRGGTDTQYF
clone size: -; J gene: TRBJ2-5; V gene: TRBV7-6; CDR3 protein: CASSLASPGTQYF